This TCR beta chain came from a study of STAT3 mutations in large granular lymphocyte leukemia. Findings and limits, study-wide: Every T-cell large granular lymphocyte leukemia patient had at least one immunodominant TCR beta clonotype.

A word on this clone: The antigen is not known.

TCRbeta libraries averaged around 42,000 productive templates per sample. Profiled with immunoSEQ multiplex PCR; TCRdb holds only in-frame clones, not every one. The sample has over 10,000 clones, 81% seen once. CDR3 length: 13 amino acids. The germline gives CDR1 SNHLY, CDR2 FYNNEI. Between the trimmed V and J ends, which lost 10 bases and 0 bases, there was a span of 13 bases. Sequencing was carried out using peripheral blood mononuclear cells. This sequence joins TRBV2 and TRBJ2-7; D is uncertain. This sequence was found in a man in his 60s with T-cell large granular lymphocyte leukemia. Some clones in this sample may be carry-over from other donors' samples. In DNA form, the CDR3 reads TGTGCCACATCATTGCCCATCTCCTACGAGCAGTACTTC. Its protein product is CATSLPISYEQYF. The whole variable domain, remainder taken from reference TRBV2 and TRBJ2-7, is EPEVTQTPSHQVTQMGQEVILRCVPISNHLYFYWYRQILGQKVEFLVSFYNNEISEKSEIFDDQFSVERPDGSNFTLKIRSTKLEDSAMYFCATSLPISYEQYFGPGTRLTVT.